This T cell receptor beta chain was observed in a study of early T cells in non-severe SARS-CoV-2 infection. Study information: Chains from this unsorted whole-blood bulk RNA could not be paired.

The study's findings and limits: The VDJdb matching leaned toward anti-spike CD8 responses and overlooked private and CD4 specificities.

Trimming took 4 bases from V and 5 from J; bases not matched to a gene: 11. The CDR3 contains 18 residues. Germline lookup yields CDR1 SGHTA and CDR2 FQGNSA. The table lists this clonotype with many counts. Its antigen is still unknown. Unique molecular identifiers were attached to individual cDNA molecules. From the 5' RACE reads, TCRdb called clonotypes with MiXCR, one entry per CDR3 protein. Of roughly 56,000 distinct CDR3 sequences in the sample, approximately 11% are singletons; the top ten hold more than 7.5%. The chain joins TRBV7-2 to TRBJ2-4, with TRBD2 matching over 13 bases. The receptor was derived from an adult who was a healthcare worker with PCR-confirmed SARS-CoV-2 infection or an uninfected control (not recorded which). Sequencing input: whole blood. In nucleotides, the CDR3 is TGTGCCAGCAGCTCCCGACTAGCGGGGGGAGCCGGAGAAAACATTCAGTACTTC. Translation: CASSSRLAGGAGENIQYF.